This TCR beta chain was captured in a study of cytomegalovirus exposure and HLA in healthy donors. V dropped 3 bases and J dropped 0; count of bases not matched to a gene: 0. CDR3 length: 15 amino acids. Germline CDR1 and CDR2: LNHDA and SQIVND (reference sequence). The PCR employed 60 Vbeta primers together with 13 Jbeta primers. Profiling relied on immunoSEQ multiplex PCR, and the TCRdb table lists in-frame clones only, not all of them. This sample contains around 36,000 clones. Study observations and caveats: Immune exposure information comprised only CMV serostatus.

In the case of this clone: Its antigen is not identified.

This sequence joins TRBV19 and TRBJ1-5; TRBD1 agrees at 9 bases. The sequenced sample was PBMCs. The TCR sequence derives from a young woman in good health and CMV-seropositive. CDR3 protein: CASSMGQGSNQPQHF. CDR3 DNA: TGTGCCAGTAGTATGGGACAGGGTAGCAATCAGCCCCAGCATTTT.